This entry features one TCR beta chain sequence. Its antigen remains undetermined. Qualities for individual bases were not recorded, and no much larger clone is one base off. This entry comes from a study of blood T cell repertoires in COVID-19 (dated by TCRdb to about 2020). Study-level background: Collaborator samples came from the United States, Italy and Spain and covered acute and convalescent phases of COVID-19. Samples came from the ongoing ImmuneRACE study (first 160 participants) plus 1,254 subjects from 6 global collaborators. The prospective study material was composed of cDNA or gDNA derived from T cells, B-cell-depleted T cells, or PBMCs. The repertoires were released in a freely available public database meant as a resource for research on the immune response to SARS-CoV-2. Deeply sampled blood TCRbeta repertoires from subjects exposed to, actively infected with, or recovered from COVID-19 were included in the dataset. Where available, HLA class I and class II types were taken from metadata supplied by the sample provider and were not determined by assay-based typing. A de-identified subject ID, COVID-19 status, age in years and sex were almost always included in the sample metadata.

TCRbeta CDR3 regions were amplified from genomic DNA using the immunoSEQ Assay, a bias-controlled multiplex PCR. Turning to the authors' computational methods: Nucleated cell counts per sample were estimated from amplification of reference gene primers within the assay. Sequence reads were collapsed and filtered to measure the absolute abundance of every unique TCRbeta CDR3 rearrangement. For each sample, productive Simpson clonality was calculated by taking the square root of Simpson's diversity index across productive rearrangements. Entries here come from immuneACCESS through TCRdb and include only in-frame sequences with V and J called. Some clones fail to appear in such tables; in the studies checked, an unresolved V gene covers under half of the shortfall, and the cause of the remainder is unknown. The V and J calls and the clone size are those of that table, but D and trimming were determined from the DNA. The sample table lists 30,000 to 35,000 clones, 85% of them with a count of one. More than 14% of the sample is in the top ten clones.

According to the germline V gene, CDR1 reads SGHTA and CDR2 reads FQGNSA. V is cut back by 1 base and J by 2 bases, with 2 bases in the junction unmatched. Reading from cysteine to phenylalanine, the CDR3 counts 14 amino acids. Here the CDR3 DNA is all that survives: 42 bases in frame from base 1. Whole blood was collected in K2EDTA tubes by collaborating institutions according to the institutions' own protocols. Collaborator samples were shipped for TCRbeta analysis as frozen whole blood, isolated PBMCs, or DNA extracted from either sample type. What the research found in general, with its limitations: The amount of clinical and demographic metadata varied by source and participant and was provided uncurated.

The TCR comes from a human donor with acute or convalescent COVID-19. The donor label of this sample is uncertain. The sequence links TRBV7-2 to TRBJ2-7, with TRBD2 identical over 7 junction bases. Sequencing was done on a sample of peripheral blood. The CDR3 protein is CASSLGGGPYEQYF. The nucleotide sequence reads as follows: TGTGCCAGCAGCTTAGGGGGAGGGCCCTACGAGCAGTACTTC.